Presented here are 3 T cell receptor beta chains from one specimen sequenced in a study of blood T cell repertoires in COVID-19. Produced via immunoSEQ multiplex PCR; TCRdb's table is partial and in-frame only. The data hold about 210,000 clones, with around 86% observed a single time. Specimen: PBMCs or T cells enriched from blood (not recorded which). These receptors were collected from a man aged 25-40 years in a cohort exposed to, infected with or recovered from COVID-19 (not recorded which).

CDR3 protein: CASSKTGGQTVSSGNTIYF. In DNA, the CDR3 is TGTGCCAGTAGCAAGACAGGAGGACAGACCGTCAGCTCTGGAAACACCATATATTTT. This chain joins TRBV19 and TRBJ1-3; a possible D gene is TRBD1 (6 bases). Germline lookup yields CDR1 LNHDA and CDR2 SQIVND (reference sequence). Between the trimmed V and J ends, which lost 6 bases and 0 bases, there was a span of 24 bases. CDR3 length equals 19 residues.

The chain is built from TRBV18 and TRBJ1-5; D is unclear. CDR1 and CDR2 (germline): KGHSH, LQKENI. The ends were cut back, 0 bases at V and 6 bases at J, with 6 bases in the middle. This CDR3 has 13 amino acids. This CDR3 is CASSPPPGQPQHF. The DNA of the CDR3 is TGTGCCAGCTCACCACCCCCCGGTCAGCCCCAGCATTTT.

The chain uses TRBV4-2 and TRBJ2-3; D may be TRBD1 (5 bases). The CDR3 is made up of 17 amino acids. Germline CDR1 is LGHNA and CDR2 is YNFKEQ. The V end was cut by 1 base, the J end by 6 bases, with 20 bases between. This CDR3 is CASSQGRSADIGDTQYF. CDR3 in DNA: TGTGCCAGCAGCCAAGGGCGATCGGCGGACATTGGGGATACGCAGTATTTT.